Sequencing of this T cell receptor (beta chain) was carried out in a study of cytomegalovirus exposure and HLA in healthy donors. Profiling relied on immunoSEQ multiplex PCR, and the TCRdb table lists in-frame clones only, not all of them. In the table there are about 78,000 clones, about 96% of which are singletons. Germline V gene data show CDR1 as MNHNY and CDR2 as SVGAGI (reference sequence). The CDR3 is made up of 15 amino acids. The V end lost 2 bases, the J end lost 1 base, and 10 bases lay between the germline ends. General study points: For most TCR sequences rarity was the rule, although some public TCRs occurred in many donors.

In the case of this clone: What it binds is not known.

The chain is built from TRBV6-6 and TRBJ2-3, with D possibly being TRBD2 (6 bases). Sequencing was done on a sample of PBMCs. The source is a man between 18 and 35 years old in good health and CMV-seropositive. This CDR3 is CASSYTAGRTDTQYF. As DNA, the CDR3 is TGTGCCAGCAGTTACACCGCGGGACGCACAGATACGCAGTATTTT.